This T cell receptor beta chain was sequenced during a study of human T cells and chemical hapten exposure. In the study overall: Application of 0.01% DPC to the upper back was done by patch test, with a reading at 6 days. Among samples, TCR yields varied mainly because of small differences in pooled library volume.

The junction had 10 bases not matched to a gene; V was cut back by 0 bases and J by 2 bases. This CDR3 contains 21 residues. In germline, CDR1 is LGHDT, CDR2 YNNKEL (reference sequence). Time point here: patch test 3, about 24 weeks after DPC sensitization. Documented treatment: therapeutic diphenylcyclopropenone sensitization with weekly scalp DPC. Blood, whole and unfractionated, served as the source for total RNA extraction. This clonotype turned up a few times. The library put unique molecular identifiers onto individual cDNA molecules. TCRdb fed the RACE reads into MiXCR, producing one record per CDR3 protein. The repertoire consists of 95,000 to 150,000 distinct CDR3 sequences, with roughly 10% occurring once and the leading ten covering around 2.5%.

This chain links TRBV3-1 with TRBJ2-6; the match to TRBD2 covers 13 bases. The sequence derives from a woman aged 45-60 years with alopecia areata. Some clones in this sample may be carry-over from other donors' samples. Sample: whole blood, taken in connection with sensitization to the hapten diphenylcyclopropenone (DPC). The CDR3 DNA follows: TGTGCCAGCAGCCAAGATCGGGGTTGGGGACTAGCGGGACCTGGGGCCAACGTCCTGACTTTC. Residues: CASSQDRGWGLAGPGANVLTF.